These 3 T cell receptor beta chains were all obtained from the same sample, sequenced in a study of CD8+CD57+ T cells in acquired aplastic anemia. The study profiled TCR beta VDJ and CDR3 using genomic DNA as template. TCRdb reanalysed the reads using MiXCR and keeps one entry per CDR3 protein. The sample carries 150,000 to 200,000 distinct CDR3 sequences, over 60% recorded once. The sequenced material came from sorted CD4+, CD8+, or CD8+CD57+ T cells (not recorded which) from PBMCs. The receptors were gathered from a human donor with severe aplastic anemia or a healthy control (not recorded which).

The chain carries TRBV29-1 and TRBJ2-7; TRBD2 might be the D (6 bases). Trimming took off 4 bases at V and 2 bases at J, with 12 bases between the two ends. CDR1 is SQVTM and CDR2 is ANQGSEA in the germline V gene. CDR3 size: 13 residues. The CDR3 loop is CSVVFSGAYEQYF. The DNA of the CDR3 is TGCAGCGTTGTATTTAGCGGAGCCTACGAGCAGTACTTC.

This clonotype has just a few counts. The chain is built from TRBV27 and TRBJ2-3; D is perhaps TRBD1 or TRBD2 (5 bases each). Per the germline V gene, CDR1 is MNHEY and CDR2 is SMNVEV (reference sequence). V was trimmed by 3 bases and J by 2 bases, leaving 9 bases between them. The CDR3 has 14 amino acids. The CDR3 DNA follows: TGTGCCAGCAGTTTCGGGACGTTCACAGATACGCAGTATTTT. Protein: CASSFGTFTDTQYF.

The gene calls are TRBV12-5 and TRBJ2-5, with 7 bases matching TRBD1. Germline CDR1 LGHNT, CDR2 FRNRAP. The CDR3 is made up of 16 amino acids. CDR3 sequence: CASSLGQVEQFETQYF. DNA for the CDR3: TGTGCCAGCAGTTTAGGACAGGTCGAGCAGTTCGAGACCCAGTACTTC.